This T cell receptor beta chain was sequenced for a study of shared clonotypes between healthy human individuals. Study-level results: The sharing of 5% to 5.5% of naive CD4 clonotypes was seen across a few donors.

With respect to this clone: What it binds is unknown.

Those who donated, Caucasian adults without exception, all lived in Nashville, Tennessee. Memory CD4+ cells were the fraction left after CD45RA+ naive selection. The study ran the assay at deep level. TCRdb's copy holds only in-frame clones and misses some; the assay was immunoSEQ multiplex PCR. The table lists about 1.1 million clones, about 80% of them singletons, with approximately 0.9% in the top ten. The sequencing input was memory CD4+ T cells from PBMCs. Described subset: CD45RA-negative fraction. The source is a man aged 18 to 30 in good health. Some clones in this sample may be carry-over from other donors' samples.

The CDR3 spells CASSQGHAGNTIYF. The DNA of the CDR3 is TGTGCCAGCAGCCAAGGCCATGCGGGAAACACCATATATTTT. V gene TRBV4-2 combines with J gene TRBJ1-3; unclear D gene. Germline V lookup: CDR1 LGHNA, CDR2 YNFKEQ. The CDR3 loop spans 14 amino acids. The V end lost 1 base, the J end lost 4 bases, and 8 bases lay between the germline ends.